One T cell receptor (beta chain) is described in this entry. Its antigen is still unknown. Assay: immunoSEQ multiplex PCR; the TCRdb copy retains only in-frame clones and omits some. The repertoire includes over 45,000 clones, over 65% of them detected once, and more than 9% sits in the top ten. The sample belongs to a study of T cell clones after liver transplantation. The length of the CDR3 is 15 residues. Germline loops: CDR1 WNHNN, CDR2 SYGVQD (reference sequence). Trimming removed 3 bases from V and 3 bases from J, with 13 bases in between. The study's findings and limits: A significant post-transplant drop in circulating graft-donor-reactive CD4 TCRbeta sequences occurred in most of the 8 subjects.

The rearrangement links TRBV10-1 to TRBJ2-3; D may be TRBD2 (6 bases). The material sequenced was CD4+ T cells from blood, taken less than 70 months after liver transplant. The source is a human patient who received a liver transplant. A share of the T cells may be of graft donor origin. The CDR3 DNA follows: TGCGCCAGCAGTGATAGCTCCAGCGGGACAGATACGCAGTATTTT. This codes for CASSDSSSGTDTQYF.